Listed below are T cell receptor beta chains from one sample, sequenced in a study of OX40 agonist ivuxolimab in advanced cancers. TCRdb's table, derived via immunoSEQ multiplex PCR, lists solely in-frame clones and lacks some. The sample holds some 150,000 clones; around 93% are singletons and the top ten take 1%. The sample in question was CD4+ or CD8+ T cells sorted from blood, obtained in a trial of the OX40 agonist ivuxolimab. These receptors originate from an adult with an advanced solid tumor such as melanoma, head and neck, liver or kidney cancer. Both conserved end residues are part of each CDR3. Each record gives: clone size, CDR3 length, D gene, J gene, V gene, CDR3 protein, CDR3 DNA. D genes are given only for firm matches. Size values are once, few and many counts, or a class for expanded clones, and some rows have none.

NA,16,TRBD2,TRBJ2-3,TRBV5-4,CASSLTSGGNTDTQYF,TGTGCCAGCAGCTTGACTAGCGGGGGGAACACAGATACGCAGTATTTT
NA,16,NA,TRBJ2-2,TRBV4-1,CASSQDSEPNTGELFF,TGCGCCAGCAGCCAAGATTCGGAGCCCAACACCGGGGAGCTGTTTTTT
NA,16,NA,TRBJ2-5,TRBV9,CASSVATGNYQETQYF,TGTGCCAGCAGCGTAGCTACAGGGAACTACCAAGAGACCCAGTACTTC
once,18,TRBD2,TRBJ2-2,TRBV30,CAWSVIRGTSGRGRELFF,TGTGCCTGGAGTGTAATCCGCGGGACTAGCGGGAGGGGCCGGGAGCTGTTTTTT
NA,10,NA,TRBJ1-1,TRBV7-2,CASANTEAFF,TGTGCCAGCGCTAACACTGAAGCTTTCTTT
NA,16,NA,TRBJ1-3,TRBV28,CASSLPLRAAGNTIYF,TGTGCCAGCAGTTTACCTCTAAGAGCGGCTGGAAACACCATATATTTT
NA,16,NA,TRBJ2-3,TRBV28,CASSRPLEWRTDTQYF,TGTGCCAGCAGCCGCCCCCTTGAGTGGCGCACAGATACGCAGTATTTT
once,14,NA,TRBJ1-4,TRBV19,CASSIHGDNEKLFF,TGTGCCAGTAGTATACACGGGGATAATGAAAAACTGTTTTTT
NA,11,NA,TRBJ1-2,TRBV20-1,CTAYRANGYTF,TGCACCGCCTACAGGGCTAATGGCTACACCTTC
NA,14,TRBD1,TRBJ1-4,TRBV4-1,CASRRQGGSEKLFF,TGCGCCAGCAGAAGACAGGGAGGTAGTGAAAAACTGTTTTTT
NA,15,NA,TRBJ1-4,TRBV15,CATSRVTGPNEKLFF,TGTGCCACCAGCAGAGTGACAGGACCGAATGAAAAACTGTTTTTT